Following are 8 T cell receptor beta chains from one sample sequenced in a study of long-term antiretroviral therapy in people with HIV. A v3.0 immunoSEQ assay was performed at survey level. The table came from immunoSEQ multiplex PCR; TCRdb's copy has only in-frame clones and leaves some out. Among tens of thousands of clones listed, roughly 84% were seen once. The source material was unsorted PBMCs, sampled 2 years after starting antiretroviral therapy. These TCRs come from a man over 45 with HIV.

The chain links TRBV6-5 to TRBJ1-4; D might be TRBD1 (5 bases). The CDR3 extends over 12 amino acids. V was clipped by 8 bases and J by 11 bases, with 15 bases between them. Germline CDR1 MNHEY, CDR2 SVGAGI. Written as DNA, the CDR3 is TGTGCCAGCGGAGGTGGGGCCGGGAAACTGTTTTTT. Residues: CASGGGAGKLFF.

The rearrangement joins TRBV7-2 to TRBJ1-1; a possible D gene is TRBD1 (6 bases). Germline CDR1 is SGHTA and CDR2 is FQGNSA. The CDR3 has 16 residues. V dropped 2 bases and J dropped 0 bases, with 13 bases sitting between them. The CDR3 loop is CASSLMDRPLNTEAFF. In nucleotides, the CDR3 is TGTGCCAGCAGCTTAATGGACAGACCCTTGAACACTGAAGCTTTCTTT. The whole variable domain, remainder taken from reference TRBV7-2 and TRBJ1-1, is GAGVSQSPSNKVTEKGKDVELRCDPISGHTALYWYRQSLGQGLEFLIYFQGNSAPDKSGLPSDRFSAERTGGSVSTLTIQRTQQEDSAVYLCASSLMDRPLNTEAFFGQGTRLTVV.

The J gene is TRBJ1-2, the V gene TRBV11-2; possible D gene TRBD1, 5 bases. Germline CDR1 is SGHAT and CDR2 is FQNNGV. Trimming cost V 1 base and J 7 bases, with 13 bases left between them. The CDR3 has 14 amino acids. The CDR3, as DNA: TGTGCCAGCAGCTTAGGCCCGGGACTTGGTGGCTACACCTTC. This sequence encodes CASSLGPGLGGYTF.

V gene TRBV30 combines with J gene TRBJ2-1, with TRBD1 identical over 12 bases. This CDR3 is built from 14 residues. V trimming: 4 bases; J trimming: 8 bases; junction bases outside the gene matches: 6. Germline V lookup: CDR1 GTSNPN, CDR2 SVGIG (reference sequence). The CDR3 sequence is CAWTSGTGGYEQFF. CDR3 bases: TGTGCCTGGACCTCCGGGACAGGGGGCTATGAGCAGTTCTTC.

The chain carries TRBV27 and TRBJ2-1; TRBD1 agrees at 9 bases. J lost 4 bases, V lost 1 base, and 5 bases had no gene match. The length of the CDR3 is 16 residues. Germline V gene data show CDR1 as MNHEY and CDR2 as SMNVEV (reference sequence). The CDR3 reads CASSLFAGTGYNEQFF. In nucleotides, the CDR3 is TGTGCCAGCAGTTTATTTGCCGGGACAGGGTACAATGAGCAGTTCTTC.

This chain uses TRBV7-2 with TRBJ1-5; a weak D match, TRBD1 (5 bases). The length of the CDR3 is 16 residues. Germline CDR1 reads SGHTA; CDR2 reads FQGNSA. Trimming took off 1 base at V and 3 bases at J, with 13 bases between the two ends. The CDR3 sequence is CASSLVGGANNQPQHF. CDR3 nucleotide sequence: TGTGCCAGCAGCTTAGTAGGCGGGGCTAACAATCAGCCCCAGCATTTT.

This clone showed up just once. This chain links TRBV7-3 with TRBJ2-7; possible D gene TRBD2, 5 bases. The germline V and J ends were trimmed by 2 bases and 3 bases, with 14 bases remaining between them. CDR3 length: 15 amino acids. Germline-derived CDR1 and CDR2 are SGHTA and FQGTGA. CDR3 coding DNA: TGTGCCAGCAGCTTAGAGGGTAATGGATACTACGAGCAGTACTTC. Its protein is CASSLEGNGYYEQYF. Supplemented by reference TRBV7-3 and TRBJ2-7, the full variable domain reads GAGVSQTPSNKVTEKGKYVELRCDPISGHTALYWYRQSLGQGPEFLIYFQGTGAADDSGLPNDRFFAVRPEGSVSTLKIQRTERGDSAVYLCASSLEGNGYYEQYFGPGTRLTVT.

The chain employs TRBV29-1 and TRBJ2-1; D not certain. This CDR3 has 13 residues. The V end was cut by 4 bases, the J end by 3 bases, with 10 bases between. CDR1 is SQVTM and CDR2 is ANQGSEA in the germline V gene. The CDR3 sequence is CSVGEELYNEQFF. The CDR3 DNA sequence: TGCAGCGTTGGAGAGGAGCTCTACAATGAGCAGTTCTTC.